This T cell receptor (beta chain) was identified during a study of PD-L1 blockade in urothelial cancer. Across the whole study: Male sex and bladder-origin urothelial cancer were recorded for about 85% of the roughly 29 patients. The researchers analyzed blood 3 weeks (second dose) and 6 weeks after treatment start.

Time point defined: pretreatment peripheral blood. Measured with immunoSEQ multiplex PCR; TCRdb has only the in-frame clones, and not every one. The sample consists of 45,000 or so clones, around nine tenths of them appearing once. Notes on this clone: Its matching antigen is unknown.

Notes on the study in general: Lower than median blood TCR clonality before treatment predicted better survival.

Sequences were derived from PBMCs, sampled around atezolizumab (anti-PD-L1) treatment. The sequence derives from a donor over 35 with urothelial cancer.

Here the CDR3 reads CASSPRAGPTYEQYF. The CDR3 DNA is TGTGCCAGCAGTCCCCGAGCGGGACCGACCTACGAGCAGTACTTC. J is TRBJ2-7 and V is TRBV27; 7 nucleotides agree with TRBD2. CDR1 MNHEY and CDR2 SMNVEV come from the germline V gene (reference sequence). V dropped 5 bases and J dropped 2; count of bases not matched to a gene: 9. CDR3 length: 15 amino acids.